This T cell receptor beta chain derives from a study of cytomegalovirus exposure and HLA in healthy donors. Background on the study: Researchers previously reported finding 117 million unique TCR beta sequences from 150 million to 200 million T cells. Study-level results: A missense variant in DCLRE1C was later tied to TCR beta V- and J-gene trimming. Reported performance of the classifier showed diagnosis of cytomegalovirus status with high specificity and sensitivity.

The germline V gene has CDR1 KGHSH and CDR2 LQKENI. This CDR3 region has 13 residues. V shed 2 bases and J shed 1 base, with 3 bases lying between them. 13 Jbeta primers and 60 Vbeta primers were used for the PCR. The assay was immunoSEQ multiplex PCR, and TCRdb's table has in-frame clones only and misses some. This sample has approximately 140,000 clones, with around 80% found just once. Comments on this clone: Its target is unknown.

The TCR sequence derives from a man between 40 and 49 years old in good health and CMV-seropositive. The specimen was PBMCs. V gene TRBV18 combines with J gene TRBJ2-1; D call uncertain. CDR3 nucleotide sequence: TGTGCCAGCTCACCAACTTCCTACAATGAGCAGTTCTTC. The encoded protein is CASSPTSYNEQFF.